Each of the 14 T cell receptor beta chains below was sequenced from the same sample in a study of post-analysis software for immune sequencing data (dated by TCRdb to the mid-2010s). Beyond this particular receptor, the publication reports: Roughly 5 TRBV segments, including TRBV5-6, TRBV5-1 and TRBV20-1, were significantly more frequent in patients than controls.

The library relied on PCR. This sample was sequenced with an Illumina HiSeq 2500. Unique molecular identifiers were incorporated into TCR beta cDNA libraries to reduce PCR and sequencing biases. The raw public data were reprocessed by TCRdb itself: fastp quality trimming at Q25, MiXCR clonotype calling, in-frame beta chains only. A single entry per CDR3 protein holds the most common genes and DNA from its merged rows. The sample includes hundreds of thousands of distinct CDR3 sequences, with 44% observed a single time. The ten biggest clones cover 1.5% to 2% of the sample. Their antigen targets remain unknown. Sample: blood. These receptors all come from a girl aged 5 to 17 with multiple sclerosis.

Details on this clonotype: One end of the junction varies from germline; a read error may be responsible. The chain links TRBV7-2 to TRBJ2-5, with D unresolved. This CDR3 contains 15 residues. CDR1 is SGHTA, CDR2 FQGNSA, per germline. CDR3 nucleotide sequence: TGTGCCTGCAGCCCACCCGGGCGGTCCCGAGAGACCCAGTACTTC. Encoded protein: CACSPPGRSRETQYF.

Turning to this clonotype: The limits of the CDR3 on the DNA are not certain, so only TCRdb's listed CDR3 is given. The chain is built from TRBV12-3 or TRBV12-4 and TRBJ2-5; the table's D call, TRBD2, has no DNA check behind it. Termini included, the CDR3 measures 12 amino acids. Here the CDR3 reads CASSFGEGPQYF.

This clonotype was picked up a small number of times. The genes are TRBV12-3 or TRBV12-4 and TRBJ1-2; TRBD1 agrees at 7 bases. The CDR3 runs to 14 residues. The junction had 13 bases not matched to a gene; V was cut back by 8 bases and J by 7 bases. As DNA, the CDR3 is TGTGCCAGCGACCCTTTTCAGGGGGACGGTGGCTACACCTTC. Residues: CASDPFQGDGGYTF.

The chain joins TRBV12-3 or TRBV12-4 to TRBJ1-2; D unclear. The ends were cut back, 3 bases at V and 7 bases at J, with 9 bases in the middle. The CDR3 is 12 amino acids. DNA of the CDR3: TGTGCCAGCAGTTTTTATGATGGTGGCTACACCTTC. It is translated as CASSFYDGGYTF.

To note about this clonotype: Germline and junction disagree at one end, which may indicate a read error. CDR3 in amino acids: CACSLEVTSTDTQYF. The CDR3, as DNA: TGCGCCTGCAGCTTGGAGGTTACTAGCACAGATACGCAGTATTTT. The chain combines TRBV5-1 with TRBJ2-3, with D tentatively TRBD2 (5 bases). CDR3 length equals 15 residues. Germline V gene data show CDR1 as SGHRS and CDR2 as YFSETQ.

The V call is TRBV7-2, the J call TRBJ2-4; either TRBD1 or TRBD2 may supply D (5 bases each). The DNA end lines up better with TRBJ2-5; the J call may be wrong. The CDR3 contains 14 residues. Per the germline V gene, CDR1 is SGHTA and CDR2 is FQGNSA. The CDR3 region has the DNA TGTGCCAGCAGCTTAGGGGGGAATTCAGAGACCCAGTACTTC. Translated, it gives CASSLGGNSETQYF.

This clonotype was counted between two and nine times. The J gene is TRBJ2-1, the V gene TRBV6-6; 7 bases are shared with TRBD2. Germline V gives CDR1 MNHNY, CDR2 SVGAGI (reference sequence). Unmatched junction bases numbered 5, after V lost 6 bases and J lost 9 bases. CDR3 size: 12 residues. This chain's CDR3 is CASSRGVGEQFF. The CDR3 coding sequence is TGTGCCAGCAGCCGGGGGGTCGGTGAGCAGTTCTTC.

The rearrangement links TRBV29-1 to TRBJ2-3; the D is unclear. Germline CDR1 and CDR2: SQVTM and ANQGSEA. The CDR3 contains 13 residues. V was cut by 3 bases and J by 3 bases, with 10 bases left in between. The CDR3 here is CSVENLGTDTQYF. The DNA of the CDR3 is TGCAGCGTTGAGAACCTGGGGACAGATACGCAGTATTTT.

This clonotype was seen more than once but under ten times. V usage is TRBV12-3 or TRBV12-4 and J usage is TRBJ1-2; D unclear. The ends were cut back, 3 bases at V and 4 bases at J, with 9 bases in the middle. The CDR3 runs to 13 residues. In DNA, the CDR3 is TGTGCCAGCAGTTTGGTAGGGCTCTATGGCTACACCTTC. Its translation is CASSLVGLYGYTF.

The chain uses TRBV7-9 and TRBJ1-5; D gene uncertain. Germline values: CDR1 SEHNR, CDR2 FQNEAQ (reference sequence). V lost 1 base and J lost 7, with 5 bases in between. This CDR3 is built from 12 residues. DNA for the CDR3: TGTGCCAGCAGCTTAGAATGGCAGCCCCAGCATTTT. Amino acids: CASSLEWQPQHF.

This chain uses TRBV18 with TRBJ1-1; tentatively, D is TRBD1 (5 bases). Trimming cost V 2 bases and J 7 bases, with 11 bases left between them. Germline V gene data show CDR1 as KGHSH and CDR2 as LQKENI. The CDR3 is 13 residues long. CDR3 residues: CASSPKVGGEAFF. In nucleotides, the CDR3 is TGTGCCAGCTCACCAAAGGTGGGGGGTGAAGCTTTCTTT. Complete variable domain (other parts from reference TRBV18 and TRBJ1-1): NAGVMQNPRHLVRRRGQEARLRCSPMKGHSHVYWYRQLPEEGLKFMVYLQKENIIDESGMPKERFSAEFPKEGPSILRIQQVVRGDSAAYFCASSPKVGGEAFFGQGTRLTVV.

The V call is TRBV3-1, the J call TRBJ2-5; TRBD2 matches at 8 bases. In germline, CDR1 is LGHDT, CDR2 YNNKEL (reference sequence). The CDR3 spans 17 residues. V lost 0 bases to trimming and J lost 5 bases; unmatched junction nucleotides: 11. The CDR3 DNA reads TGTGCCAGCAGCCAAGATCCTGTCGGGGGGGCCGAGGAGACCCAGTACTTC. Protein product: CASSQDPVGGAEETQYF.

This clonotype was recorded once. The rearrangement joins TRBV27 to TRBJ1-6; possibly TRBD1 for D (5 bases). CDR3 length equals 15 residues. Germline values: CDR1 MNHEY, CDR2 SMNVEV (reference sequence). The germline V and J ends were trimmed by 2 bases and 9 bases, with 14 bases remaining between them. The CDR3 sequence: CASSLIQGGASPLHF. The CDR3 bases are TGTGCCAGCAGTTTAATCCAGGGAGGTGCTTCACCCCTCCACTTT.

In its sample, this clonotype was seen a few times. J is TRBJ2-1 and V is TRBV4-2; D is tentatively TRBD1 or TRBD2 (6 bases each). V was cut by 0 bases and J by 4 bases, with 13 bases left in between. Germline V gene sequence: CDR1 LGHNA, CDR2 YNFKEQ. The CDR3 is 16 amino acids. The CDR3 spells CASSQDDGGGYNEQFF. The CDR3 coding sequence is TGTGCCAGCAGCCAAGATGACGGGGGCGGTTACAATGAGCAGTTCTTC.